What follows are 31 T cell receptor beta chains derived from one specimen sequenced in a study of technical replicates of blood from several donors. Clones were sequenced by immunoSEQ multiplex PCR, and TCRdb holds only the in-frame ones, with some missing. The sample contains 70,000 to 95,000 clones, 90% to 95% of which appear only once. Source material: T cells isolated from PBMCs. The receptor set was obtained from a human donor in good health.

The chain carries TRBV5-4 and TRBJ1-6, with D maybe TRBD1 (6 bases). Germline CDR1 is SGHNT and CDR2 is YYREEE (reference sequence). Trimming removed 4 bases at V and 7 bases at J, with 12 bases between. The CDR3 has 14 amino acids. CDR3 nucleotide sequence: TGTGCCAGCAGCCAGGGGTTATGGAATTCACCCCTCCACTTT. It translates to CASSQGLWNSPLHF.

The V call is TRBV30, the J call TRBJ2-7, with 7 bases that match TRBD1. The J segment lost 2 bases and the V segment lost 4 bases, leaving 8 bases of the junction unmatched. Looked up from germline, CDR1 is GTSNPN and CDR2 is SVGIG (reference sequence). This CDR3 spans 14 amino acids. The CDR3 DNA reads as TGTGCCTGGAAAGTACCGGGACAGACCTACGAGCAGTACTTC. Amino acid sequence: CAWKVPGQTYEQYF.

CDR3 protein: CARAASGEYEQYF. The CDR3 region has the DNA TGTGCCAGAGCGGCCTCCGGGGAATACGAGCAGTACTTC. V is TRBV2 and J is TRBJ2-7; D is possibly TRBD2 (5 bases). V was pared by 9 bases and J by 4 bases, with 16 bases between. This CDR3 is built from 13 residues. Germline CDR1 is SNHLY and CDR2 is FYNNEI.

The chain employs TRBV28 and TRBJ2-7; 12 nucleotides match TRBD2. The CDR3 contains 19 residues. Germline V lookup: CDR1 MDHEN, CDR2 SYDVKM. With 7 bases clipped from V and 3 bases from J, the junction kept 19 bases outside the gene matches. The CDR3 loop is CASTPVLGLAGGTLYEQYF. Written as DNA, the CDR3 is TGTGCCAGCACCCCTGTCTTGGGGCTAGCGGGAGGGACCCTCTACGAGCAGTACTTC.

This sequence joins TRBV6-5 and TRBJ1-1; a possible D gene is TRBD1 (6 bases). Trimming shortened V by 6 bases and J by 11 bases, and 16 bases separated the two germline ends. The CDR3 loop spans 12 amino acids. The germline gives CDR1 MNHEY, CDR2 SVGAGI. Here the CDR3 DNA reads TGTGCCAGCAGACCCCCAGGGGCGGGTGCTTTCTTT. It encodes CASRPPGAGAFF.

This chain links TRBV29-1 with TRBJ1-2, with 10 bases aligning to TRBD1. This CDR3 is built from 15 residues. Germline V gives CDR1 SQVTM, CDR2 ANQGSEA. With V trimmed by 3 bases and J by 4 bases, 8 bases remained unmatched. The CDR3: CSVEGDRGLFYGYTF. The CDR3, as DNA: TGCAGCGTTGAGGGTGACAGGGGGCTCTTCTATGGCTACACCTTC.

The rearrangement uses TRBV11-2 and TRBJ2-1; 11 bases map to TRBD2. Germline V gene lookup returns CDR1 SGHAT and CDR2 FQNNGV. The length of the CDR3 is 15 residues. The trim removed 8 bases at V and 7 bases at J, leaving 10 bases unmatched. CDR3 in amino acids: CASLVGTSGLNEQFF. DNA for the CDR3: TGTGCCAGCCTAGTGGGGACTAGCGGTTTAAATGAGCAGTTCTTC.

This clone was picked up one time. V gene TRBV4-1 combines with J gene TRBJ1-2; D remains ambiguous. The CDR3 covers 13 residues. Between the trimmed V and J ends, which lost 1 base and 4 bases, there was a span of 7 bases. Germline CDR1 MGHRA, CDR2 YSYEKL. The CDR3 DNA reads as TGCGCCAGCAGCCAAGTTACGGGCTATGGCTACACCTTC. It translates to CASSQVTGYGYTF.

The rearrangement links TRBV7-2 to TRBJ2-1; 8 bases align to TRBD1. Germline V gives CDR1 SGHTA, CDR2 FQGNSA. This CDR3 has 13 amino acids. Trimming took 4 bases from V and 10 from J; bases not matched to a gene: 6. The CDR3 bases are TGTGCCAGCAGCTCAGTGACAGGGGTCGAGCAGTTCTTC. Its protein is CASSSVTGVEQFF.

This chain joins TRBV27 and TRBJ2-1, with D possibly TRBD2 on 6 matching bases. The CDR3 totals 14 residues. Germline lookup yields CDR1 MNHEY and CDR2 SMNVEV (reference sequence). Trimming took 8 bases from V and 1 from J, leaving 12 bases between them. CDR3 region: CASGLAESYNEQFF. CDR3 DNA: TGTGCCAGCGGCTTAGCGGAATCCTACAATGAGCAGTTCTTC.

J is TRBJ2-2 and V is TRBV11-1; 8 positions agree with TRBD1. The J segment lost 6 bases and the V segment lost 3 bases, leaving 3 bases of the junction unmatched. CDR1 is SGHAT, CDR2 FQDESV, per germline (reference sequence). This CDR3 is built from 14 residues. The CDR3: CASSFPRGPGELFF. CDR3 DNA: TGTGCCAGCAGCTTCCCCAGGGGGCCCGGGGAGCTGTTTTTT.

J is TRBJ2-3 and V is TRBV7-9; 9 bases align to TRBD2. Germline trimming cut 5 bases from V and 6 bases from J; bases unmatched to any gene: 9. Germline V gene lookup returns CDR1 SEHNR and CDR2 FQNEAQ (reference sequence). The CDR3 has 15 residues. CDR3 in DNA: TGTGCCAGCAGCCCAATAAGACTAGCGGATGATACGCAGTATTTT. Protein: CASSPIRLADDTQYF.

This clone was recorded once. V usage is TRBV19 and J usage is TRBJ1-1; D is ambiguous. The length of the CDR3 is 16 residues. CDR1 and CDR2 from the germline V gene are LNHDA and SQIVND (reference sequence). V lost 2 bases, J lost 0 bases, and 13 bases lay in between. CDR3 loop: CASSILGQPMNTEAFF. CDR3 DNA sequence: TGTGCCAGTAGTATATTGGGCCAACCCATGAACACTGAAGCTTTCTTT.

The chain combines TRBV9 with TRBJ2-5, with a tentative D call TRBD2 (6 bases). Trimming pared 2 bases from V and 0 bases from J, leaving 11 bases between. This CDR3 contains 15 residues. In germline, CDR1 is SGDLS, CDR2 YYNGEE. The CDR3 DNA follows: TGTGCCAGCAGCGTGGAGGGAAGGGACCAAGAGACCCAGTACTTC. Amino acids: CASSVEGRDQETQYF.

This chain uses TRBV4-2 with TRBJ2-7, with D unresolved. This CDR3 contains 13 residues. With 6 bases removed from V and 6 bases from J, the gap between germline ends came to 15 bases. Germline V gene lookup returns CDR1 LGHNA and CDR2 YNFKEQ. The CDR3 region is CASRSLSVGEQYF. The DNA for the CDR3 is TGTGCCAGCAGGTCTCTAAGCGTCGGCGAGCAGTACTTC.

The chain joins TRBV21-1 to TRBJ1-2; the table's D call, TRBD1, has no DNA check behind it. TRBV21-1 is flagged as a pseudogene. There are 18 residues in the CDR3. The chain's CDR3 is CASSKALSDIRPWYGYTF. The CDR3 DNA sequence: TGTGCCAGCAGCAAAGCGCTTTCGGACATCCGGCCGTGGTATGGCTACACCTTC.

The rearrangement joins TRBV5-1 to TRBJ2-7; tentative D call: TRBD2 (7 bases). The CDR3 consists of 13 residues. Between the trimmed V and J ends, which lost 0 bases and 5 bases, there was a span of 9 bases. Germline lookup yields CDR1 SGHRS and CDR2 YFSETQ. CDR3 DNA: TGCGCCAGCAGCTTGGTGGGGGGGCACGAGCAGTACTTC. Translated, it gives CASSLVGGHEQYF.

The V and J genes are TRBV2 and TRBJ1-6; the match to TRBD1 covers 8 bases. Germline V lookup: CDR1 SNHLY, CDR2 FYNNEI. After removal of 9 bases from V and 8 bases from J, the junction contained 9 bases not matched to a gene. The CDR3 has 14 residues. CDR3 sequence: CASKPGQDYSPLHF. The CDR3 bases are TGTGCCAGTAAACCGGGACAGGATTATTCACCCCTCCACTTT. Based on the CDR3 plus reference TRBV2 and TRBJ1-6, the full variable domain is EPEVTQTPSHQVTQMGQEVILRCVPISNHLYFYWYRQILGQKVEFLVSFYNNEISEKSEIFDDQFSVERPDGSNFTLKIRSTKLEDSAMYFCASKPGQDYSPLHFGNGTRLTVT.

In nucleotides, the CDR3 is TGTGCCAGCAGCTTCAGTACAGATGAAAAACTGTTTTTT. Amino acids: CASSFSTDEKLFF. This chain connects TRBV7-9 to TRBJ1-4; D not certain. V lost 3 bases to trimming and J lost 6 bases, with 8 bases between them. CDR3 length: 13 amino acids. CDR1 is SEHNR, CDR2 FQNEAQ, per germline (reference sequence).

V gene TRBV28 combines with J gene TRBJ2-7; possibly TRBD2 for D (6 bases). The CDR3 is 15 residues long. CDR1 and CDR2 (germline): MDHEN, SYDVKM. Trimming took 1 base from V and 0 from J, leaving 10 bases between them. CDR3 in amino acids: CASSLYRGDSYEQYF. Written as DNA, the CDR3 is TGTGCCAGCAGTTTATATCGCGGGGACTCCTACGAGCAGTACTTC.

The V call is TRBV29-1, the J call TRBJ2-2, with D unclear. Germline CDR1 is SQVTM and CDR2 is ANQGSEA. The CDR3 loop spans 13 amino acids. The germline V and J ends were trimmed by 4 bases and 8 bases, with 14 bases remaining between them. The CDR3 loop reads CSVGRSIGGELFF. In DNA, the CDR3 is TGCAGCGTTGGTAGGAGCATCGGGGGGGAGCTGTTTTTT.

The rearrangement joins TRBV25-1 to TRBJ2-2, with TRBD1 matching 7 bases. The CDR3 covers 14 residues. The V gene's germline CDR1 is MGHDK and CDR2 SYGVNS. V lost 3 bases and J lost 10; bases outside the gene matches: 8. The CDR3 loop reads CASSETTGATELFF. The CDR3 DNA is TGTGCCAGCAGTGAGACCACAGGGGCTACGGAGCTGTTTTTT.

The genes are TRBV29-1 and TRBJ2-7; the match to TRBD1 covers 7 bases. The CDR3 spans 12 residues. Germline assignment: CDR1 SQVTM and CDR2 ANQGSEA. Trimming removed 7 bases from V and 4 bases from J; junction bases left unmatched: 7. This chain's CDR3 is CSAGEGAYEQYF. The DNA for the CDR3 is TGCAGCGCGGGCGAGGGGGCGTACGAGCAGTACTTC.

The V gene is TRBV6-5, the J gene TRBJ2-1; possible D gene TRBD1, 5 bases. The CDR3 length is 13 residues. Trimming cost V 8 bases and J 0 bases, with 8 bases left between them. CDR1 MNHEY and CDR2 SVGAGI come from the germline V gene. This chain's CDR3 is CASQGLSYNEQFF. DNA for the CDR3: TGTGCCAGCCAGGGCCTCTCCTACAATGAGCAGTTCTTC.

The chain has TRBV29-1 and TRBJ2-3; 7 bases fit TRBD2. After removal of 6 bases from V and 0 bases from J, the junction contained 6 bases not matched to a gene. Germline V gene lookup returns CDR1 SQVTM and CDR2 ANQGSEA. CDR3 size: 14 residues. The CDR3 is CSVRRGGSTDTQYF. The CDR3 nucleotides are TGCAGCGTGCGAAGGGGAGGGAGCACAGATACGCAGTATTTT.

The chain recombines TRBV18 with TRBJ2-3, with TRBD1 identical over 8 bases. The length of the CDR3 is 16 residues. CDR1 is KGHSH and CDR2 is LQKENI in the germline V gene. Trimming removed 0 bases from V and 7 bases from J; junction bases left unmatched: 9. CDR3 DNA sequence: TGTGCCAGCTCACCACCACCGGACAGGGTCGGAAATACGCAGTATTTT. This translates into CASSPPPDRVGNTQYF. Full variable domain (remainder filled in from reference TRBV18 and TRBJ2-3): NAGVMQNPRHLVRRRGQEARLRCSPMKGHSHVYWYRQLPEEGLKFMVYLQKENIIDESGMPKERFSAEFPKEGPSILRIQQVVRGDSAAYFCASSPPPDRVGNTQYFGPGTRLTVL.

The chain joins TRBV10-3 to TRBJ1-2; D is ambiguous. V was pared by 3 bases and J by 0 bases, with 8 bases between. CDR3 length equals 14 residues. The germline gives CDR1 ENHRY, CDR2 SYGVKD. CDR3 nucleotides: TGTGCCATCAGTGATCCCAGAACTAACTATGGCTACACCTTC. It codes for CAISDPRTNYGYTF.

This rearrangement joins TRBV18 to TRBJ2-7; 7 bases align to TRBD1. Looked up from germline, CDR1 is KGHSH and CDR2 is LQKENI. Trimming at V came to 6 bases and at J to 2 bases, leaving 10 bases not matched to a gene. CDR3 length: 15 amino acids. This CDR3 reads CASSPDFGTAYEQYF. Written as DNA, the CDR3 is TGTGCCAGCTCCCCGGACTTTGGGACAGCCTACGAGCAGTACTTC.

The chain couples TRBV4-1 to TRBJ2-7, with a weak D call TRBD2 (5 bases). The CDR3 is made up of 13 amino acids. CDR1 is MGHRA and CDR2 is YSYEKL in the germline V gene. Trimming left V 4 bases short and J 0 bases short, with 7 bases between. CDR3 DNA sequence: TGCGCCAGCAGCCTGGGGAGCTCCTACGAGCAGTACTTC. It translates to CASSLGSSYEQYF.

V is TRBV9 and J is TRBJ2-1; 16 bases fit TRBD2. CDR3 length equals 18 residues. V was clipped by 3 bases and J by 9 bases; unmatched bases: 12. The germline V gene encodes CDR1 SGDLS and CDR2 YYNGEE. CDR3 region: CASSASQGLAGGPSEQFF. The CDR3 DNA sequence: TGTGCCAGCAGCGCCTCACAGGGACTAGCGGGAGGGCCGAGTGAGCAGTTCTTC.

This clone has a handful of counts. CDR3: CASSLRQMNTEAFF. As DNA, the CDR3 is TGTGCCAGTAGTCTCAGACAGATGAACACTGAAGCTTTCTTT. V usage is TRBV19 and J usage is TRBJ1-1; TRBD1 might be the D (5 bases). From germline, CDR1 is LNHDA and CDR2 SQIVND (reference sequence). V dropped 5 bases and J dropped 0 bases, with 10 bases sitting between them. The CDR3 runs 14 residues.